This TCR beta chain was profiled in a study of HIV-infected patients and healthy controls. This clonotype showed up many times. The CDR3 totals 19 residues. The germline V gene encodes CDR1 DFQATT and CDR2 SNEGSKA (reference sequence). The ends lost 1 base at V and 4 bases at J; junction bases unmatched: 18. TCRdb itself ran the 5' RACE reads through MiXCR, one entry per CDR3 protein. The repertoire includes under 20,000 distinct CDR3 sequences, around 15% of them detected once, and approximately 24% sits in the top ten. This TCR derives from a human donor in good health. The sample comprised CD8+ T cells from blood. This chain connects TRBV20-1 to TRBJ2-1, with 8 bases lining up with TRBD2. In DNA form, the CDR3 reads TGCAGTGCTAGAGTTAGGGCTAGCTTGTCTGGCGGGGGGTACAATGAGCAGTTCTTC. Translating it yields CSARVRASLSGGGYNEQFF.